What follows describes a single TCR beta chain. Blood (approximately 2.5 ml) was collected from every donor individually. TCRdb reprocessed the 5' RACE reads; each CDR3 protein has one entry and no DNA is given. This repertoire comprises over 200,000 distinct CDR3 sequences; its ten largest clones make up roughly 7.1%. The data derive from a study of monozygotic twins with inflammatory bowel disease. The germline gives CDR1 SGHRS, CDR2 YFSETQ. This CDR3 region has 14 residues. The sequenced material came from blood. The chain uses TRBV5-1 and TRBJ1-1. The TCR originated in a human donor with ulcerative colitis or Crohn's disease, or a healthy co-twin of an affected twin (not recorded which). CDR3 sequence: CASSLEVSYTEAFF.